This note documents a single TCR beta chain sequence. The CDR3 extends over 19 amino acids. V was clipped by 3 bases and J by 0 bases, with 21 bases between them. Germline V lookup: CDR1 SGHDT, CDR2 YYEEEE. This sample was included in a study of cytomegalovirus exposure and HLA in healthy donors. PCR used 60 Vbeta primers and 13 Jbeta primers. Clones were read by immunoSEQ multiplex PCR, and TCRdb kept only the in-frame ones, dropping some. The table shows fewer than 150,000 clones, with about 86% occurring only once. This TCR came from a man aged 35 to 55 in good health and CMV-seropositive. The rearrangement joins TRBV5-6 to TRBJ1-4, with D possibly matching TRBD1 (6 bases). The sample taken for sequencing was PBMCs. The CDR3 sequence: CASSYGTSRLRATNEKLFF. The CDR3 DNA is TGTGCCAGCAGCTACGGGACATCCCGTTTGCGCGCAACTAATGAAAAACTGTTTTTT.